The following is a T cell receptor beta chain sequence with its context. After removal of 1 base from V and 5 bases from J, the junction contained 3 bases not matched to a gene. The germline V gene has CDR1 SGHDN and CDR2 FVKESK. This CDR3 has 14 amino acids. TCRdb keeps only in-frame clones here, not all; method: immunoSEQ multiplex PCR. Seen here are about 660,000 clones, more than 75% observed once, and the top ten hold over 0.008%. The data are from a study of shared T cell receptors in the human thymus. These same records also appear under a second study, on human thymus T cells. That report notes: Serving as donors were healthy Finnish infants, each of whom was having open corrective surgery for congenital heart defects. Apparent bias marked the V and J gene usage of thymic and blood repertoires. There were highly overlapping thymic repertoires among unrelated individuals, as related research reported.

The origin of this receptor is a boy under two years old with a congenital heart defect. The chain recombines TRBV14 with TRBJ1-2; 8 bases align to TRBD1. Sequenced input: thymocytes. The CDR3 spells CASSQGDRGYGYTF. The CDR3 coding sequence is TGTGCCAGCAGCCAAGGAGACAGGGGATATGGCTACACCTTC. The full variable domain, its missing parts supplied by reference TRBV14 and TRBJ1-2, is EAGVTQFPSHSVIEKGQTVTLRCDPISGHDNLYWYRRVMGKEIKFLLHFVKESKQDESGMPNNRFLAERTGGTYSTLKVQPAELEDSGVYFCASSQGDRGYGYTFGSGTRLTVV.